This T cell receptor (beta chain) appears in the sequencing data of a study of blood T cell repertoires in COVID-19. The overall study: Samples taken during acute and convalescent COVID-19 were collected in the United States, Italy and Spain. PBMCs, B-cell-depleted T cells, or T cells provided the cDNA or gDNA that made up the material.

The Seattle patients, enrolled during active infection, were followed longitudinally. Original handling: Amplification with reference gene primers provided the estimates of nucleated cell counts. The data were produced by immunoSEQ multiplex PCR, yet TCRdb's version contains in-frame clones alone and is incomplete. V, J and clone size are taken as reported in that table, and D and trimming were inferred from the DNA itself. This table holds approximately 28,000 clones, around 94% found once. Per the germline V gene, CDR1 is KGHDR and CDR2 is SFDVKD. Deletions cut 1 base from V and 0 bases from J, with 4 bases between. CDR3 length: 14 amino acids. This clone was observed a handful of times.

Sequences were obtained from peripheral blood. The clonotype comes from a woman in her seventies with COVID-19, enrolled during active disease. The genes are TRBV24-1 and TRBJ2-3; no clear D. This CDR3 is CATSDFESTDTQYF. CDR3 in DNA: TGTGCCACCAGTGATTTTGAGAGCACAGATACGCAGTATTTT.